This T cell receptor (beta chain) was documented in a study of shared clonotypes between healthy human individuals. Whole-study context: Used for every donor were three CD4 naive, three CD4 memory, two CD8 naive and one CD8 memory plate.

Clones were sequenced by immunoSEQ multiplex PCR, and TCRdb holds only the in-frame ones, with some missing. The top ten hold 0.37% of the sample, which has about 2.5 million clones, just under 95% seen once. A word on this clone: The same CDR3 can be traced to other DNA sequences in this sample.

This CDR3 is 12 amino acids long. V was trimmed by 1 base and J by 7 bases, leaving 7 bases between them. CDR1 is SGHTA, CDR2 FQGNSA, per germline. This TCR derives from a man younger than 35 in good health. Some clones in this sample may be carry-over from other donors' samples. The source material was naive CD4+ T cells from PBMCs. Subset denoted: CD45RA+ positively selected. The chain employs TRBV7-2 and TRBJ2-5; D unclear. The CDR3 nucleotides read TGTGCCAGCAGCTTAGTGAGAGGGACCCAGTACTTC. It is translated as CASSLVRGTQYF.